This TCR beta chain is from a study of T cells in Graves' hyperthyroidism and ophthalmopathy. As for the study in general: Peripheral blood was obtained at initial diagnosis, preceding any treatment. Whole-study results and caveats: Clonotypes that were expanded in thyroid above 0.001 mostly appeared in blood too.

RNA transcripts were the template for amplifying TCR beta CDR3 regions. First-round RT-PCR of the TCR CDR3 relied on the HTBI primer set. TCRdb reprocessed the multiplex PCR reads via MiXCR and lists one record per CDR3 protein. This sample has approximately 700,000 distinct CDR3 sequences, with about 16% found just once. This clonotype was detected many times. The antigen is unknown. V lost 5 bases and J lost 0, with 10 bases in between. CDR3 length: 15 amino acids. Germline CDR1 and CDR2: SGHVS and FNYEAQ. The sequencing input was blood. The sequence was collected from a young man with Graves' hyperthyroidism. The rearrangement joins TRBV7-6 to TRBJ2-2, with D possibly being TRBD1 (6 bases). The CDR3 here is CASSARTANTGELFF. The CDR3 coding sequence is TGTGCCAGCAGCGCCAGGACAGCGAACACCGGGGAGCTGTTTTTT.